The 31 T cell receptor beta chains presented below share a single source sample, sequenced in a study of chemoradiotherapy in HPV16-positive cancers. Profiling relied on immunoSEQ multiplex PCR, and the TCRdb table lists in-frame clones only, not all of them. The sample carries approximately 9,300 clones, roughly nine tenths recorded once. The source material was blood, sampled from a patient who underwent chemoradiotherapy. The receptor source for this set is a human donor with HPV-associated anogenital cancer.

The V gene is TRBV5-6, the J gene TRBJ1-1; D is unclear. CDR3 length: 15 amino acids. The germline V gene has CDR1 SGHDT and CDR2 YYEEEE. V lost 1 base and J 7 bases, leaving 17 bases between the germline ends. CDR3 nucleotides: TGTGCCAGCAGCTTGCCCATCCCAGCGAACGGTGAAGCTTTCTTT. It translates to CASSLPIPANGEAFF.

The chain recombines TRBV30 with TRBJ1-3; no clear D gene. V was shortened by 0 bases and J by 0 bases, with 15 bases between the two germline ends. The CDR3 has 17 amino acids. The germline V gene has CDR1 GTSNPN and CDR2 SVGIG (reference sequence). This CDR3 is CAWSVKVGGPSGNTIYF. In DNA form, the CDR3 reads TGTGCCTGGAGTGTAAAAGTTGGCGGACCCTCTGGAAACACCATATATTTT.

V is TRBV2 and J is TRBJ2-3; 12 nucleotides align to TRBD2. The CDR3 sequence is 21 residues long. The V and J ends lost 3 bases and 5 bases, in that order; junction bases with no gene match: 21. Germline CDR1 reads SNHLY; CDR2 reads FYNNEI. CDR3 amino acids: CASSDPGGLAGGLSYLDTQYF. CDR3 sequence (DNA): TGTGCCAGCAGTGACCCTGGCGGGCTAGCGGGGGGGCTTTCTTATTTAGATACGCAGTATTTT.

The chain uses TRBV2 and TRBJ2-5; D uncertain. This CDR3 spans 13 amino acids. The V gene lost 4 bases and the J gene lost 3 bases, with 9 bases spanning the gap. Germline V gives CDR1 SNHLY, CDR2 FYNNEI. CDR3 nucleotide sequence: TGTGCCAGCAGTGGGGTAGCCGAAGAGACCCAGTACTTC. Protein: CASSGVAEETQYF. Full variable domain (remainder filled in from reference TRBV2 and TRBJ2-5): EPEVTQTPSHQVTQMGQEVILRCVPISNHLYFYWYRQILGQKVEFLVSFYNNEISEKSEIFDDQFSVERPDGSNFTLKIRSTKLEDSAMYFCASSGVAEETQYFGPGTRLLVL.

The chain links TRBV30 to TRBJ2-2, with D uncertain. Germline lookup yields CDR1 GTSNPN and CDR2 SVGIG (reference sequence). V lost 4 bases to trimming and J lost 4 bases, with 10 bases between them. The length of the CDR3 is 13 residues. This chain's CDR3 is CAWNLQPTGELFF. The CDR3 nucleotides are TGTGCCTGGAATCTTCAGCCCACCGGGGAGCTGTTTTTT.

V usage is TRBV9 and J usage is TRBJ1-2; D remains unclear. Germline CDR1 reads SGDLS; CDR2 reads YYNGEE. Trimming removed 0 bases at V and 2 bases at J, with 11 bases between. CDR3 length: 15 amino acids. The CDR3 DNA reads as TGTGCCAGCAGCGTAGCCACAGCTCCGAACTATGGCTACACCTTC. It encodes CASSVATAPNYGYTF.

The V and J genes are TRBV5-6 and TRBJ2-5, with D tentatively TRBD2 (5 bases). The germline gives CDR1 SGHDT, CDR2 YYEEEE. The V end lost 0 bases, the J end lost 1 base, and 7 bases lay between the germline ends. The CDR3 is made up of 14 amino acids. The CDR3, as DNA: TGTGCCAGCAGCTTGGGCGGACTCCAAGAGACCCAGTACTTC. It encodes CASSLGGLQETQYF.

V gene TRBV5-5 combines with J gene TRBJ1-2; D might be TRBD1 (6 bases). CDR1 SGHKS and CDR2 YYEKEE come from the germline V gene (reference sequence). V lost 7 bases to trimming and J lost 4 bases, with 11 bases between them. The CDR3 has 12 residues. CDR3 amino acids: CASHDRLYGYTF. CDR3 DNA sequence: TGTGCCAGCCATGACAGGCTCTATGGCTACACCTTC. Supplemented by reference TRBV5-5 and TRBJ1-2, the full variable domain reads DAGVTQSPTHLIKTRGQQVTLRCSPISGHKSVSWYQQVLGQGPQFIFQYYEKEERGRGNFPDRFSARQFPNYSSELNVNALLLGDSALYLCASHDRLYGYTFGSGTRLTVV.

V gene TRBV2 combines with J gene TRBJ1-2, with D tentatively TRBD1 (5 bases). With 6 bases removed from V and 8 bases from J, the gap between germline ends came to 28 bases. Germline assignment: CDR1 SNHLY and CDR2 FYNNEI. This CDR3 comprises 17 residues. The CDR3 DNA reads TGTGCCAGCAGCCGAAACCCCTCGGAGCAGGGTCTGGGGGGCTACACCTTC. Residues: CASSRNPSEQGLGGYTF.

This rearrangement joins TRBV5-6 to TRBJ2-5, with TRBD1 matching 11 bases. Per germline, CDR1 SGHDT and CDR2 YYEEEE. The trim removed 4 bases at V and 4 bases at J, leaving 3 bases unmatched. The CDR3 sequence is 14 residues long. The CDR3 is CASSTGQGAETQYF. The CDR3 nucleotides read TGTGCCAGCAGCACCGGACAGGGGGCAGAGACCCAGTACTTC.

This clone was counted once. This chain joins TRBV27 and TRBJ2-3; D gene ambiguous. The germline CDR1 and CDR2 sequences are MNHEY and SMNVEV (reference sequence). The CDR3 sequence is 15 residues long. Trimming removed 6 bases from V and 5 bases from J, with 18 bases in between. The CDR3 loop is CASRPRATAGDTQYF. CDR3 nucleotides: TGTGCCAGCAGGCCTAGGGCTACCGCCGGAGATACGCAGTATTTT.

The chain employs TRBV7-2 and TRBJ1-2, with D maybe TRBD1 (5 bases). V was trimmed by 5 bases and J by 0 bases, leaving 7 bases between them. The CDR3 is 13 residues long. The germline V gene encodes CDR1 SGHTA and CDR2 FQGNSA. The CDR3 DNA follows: TGTGCCAGCAGCCGGGGGGCTAACTATGGCTACACCTTC. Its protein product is CASSRGANYGYTF.

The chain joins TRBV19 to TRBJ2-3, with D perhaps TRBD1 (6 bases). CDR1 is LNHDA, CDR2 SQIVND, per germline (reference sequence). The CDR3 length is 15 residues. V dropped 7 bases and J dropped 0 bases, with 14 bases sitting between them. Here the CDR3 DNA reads TGTGCCAGTAAAACCAGGGGATCTAGCACAGATACGCAGTATTTT. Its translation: CASKTRGSSTDTQYF. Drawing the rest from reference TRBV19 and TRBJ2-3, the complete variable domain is DGGITQSPKYLFRKEGQNVTLSCEQNLNHDAMYWYRQDPGQGLRLIYYSQIVNDFQKGDIAEGYSVSREKKESFPLTVTSAQKNPTAFYLCASKTRGSSTDTQYFGPGTRLTVL.

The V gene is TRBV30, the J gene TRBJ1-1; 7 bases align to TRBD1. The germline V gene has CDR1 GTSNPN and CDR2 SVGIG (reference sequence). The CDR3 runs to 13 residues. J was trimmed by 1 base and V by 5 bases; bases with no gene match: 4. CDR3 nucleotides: TGTGCCTGGGAGGGACAGTCGAACACTGAAGCTTTCTTT. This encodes CAWEGQSNTEAFF.

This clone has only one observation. Here the CDR3 reads CASSSAGEGEAFF. CDR3 nucleotides: TGCGCCAGCAGCTCTGCGGGGGAGGGTGAAGCTTTCTTT. J is TRBJ1-1 and V is TRBV5-1, with TRBD1 as a possible D gene (5 bases). V was cut by 3 bases and J by 7 bases, with 13 bases left in between. Germline V gene lookup returns CDR1 SGHRS and CDR2 YFSETQ. This CDR3 spans 13 amino acids.

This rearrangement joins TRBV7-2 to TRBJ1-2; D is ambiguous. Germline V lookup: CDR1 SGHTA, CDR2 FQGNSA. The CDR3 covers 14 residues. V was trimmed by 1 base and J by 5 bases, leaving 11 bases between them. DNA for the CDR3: TGTGCCAGCAGCTTAGATCACTGGGATTATGGCTACACCTTC. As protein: CASSLDHWDYGYTF.

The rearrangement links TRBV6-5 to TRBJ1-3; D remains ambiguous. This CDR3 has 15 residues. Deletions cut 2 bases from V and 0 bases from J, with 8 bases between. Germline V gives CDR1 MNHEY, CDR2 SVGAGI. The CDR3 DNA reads TGTGCCAGCAGTTACCAGTTGAGCTCTGGAAACACCATATATTTT. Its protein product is CASSYQLSSGNTIYF.

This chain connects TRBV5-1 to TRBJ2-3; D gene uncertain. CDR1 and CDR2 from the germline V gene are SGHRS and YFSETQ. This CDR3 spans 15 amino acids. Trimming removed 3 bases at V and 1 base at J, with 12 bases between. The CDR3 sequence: CASSSQLKGTDTQYF. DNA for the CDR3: TGCGCCAGCAGCTCCCAATTAAAGGGCACAGATACGCAGTATTTT. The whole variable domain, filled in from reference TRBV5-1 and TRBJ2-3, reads KAGVTQTPRYLIKTRGQQVTLSCSPISGHRSVSWYQQTPGQGLQFLFEYFSETQRNKGNFPGRFSGRQFSNSRSEMNVSTLELGDSALYLCASSSQLKGTDTQYFGPGTRLTVL.

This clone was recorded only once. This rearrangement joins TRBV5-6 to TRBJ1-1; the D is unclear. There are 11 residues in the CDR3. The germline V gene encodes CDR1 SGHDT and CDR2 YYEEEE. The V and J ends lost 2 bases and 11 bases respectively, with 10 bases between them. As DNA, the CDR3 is TGTGCCAGCAGCTTCGGGGAGGTTGCTTTCTTT. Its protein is CASSFGEVAFF.

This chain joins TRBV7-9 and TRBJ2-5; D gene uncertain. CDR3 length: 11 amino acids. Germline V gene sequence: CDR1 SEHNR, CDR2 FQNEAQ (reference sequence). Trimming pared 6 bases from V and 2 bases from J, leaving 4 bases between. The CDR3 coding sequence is TGTGCCAGCAGTTTACAAGAGACCCAGTACTTC. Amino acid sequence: CASSLQETQYF. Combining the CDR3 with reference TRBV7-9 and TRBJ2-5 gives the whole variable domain DTGVSQNPRHKITKRGQNVTFRCDPISEHNRLYWYRQTLGQGPEFLTYFQNEAQLEKSRLLSDRFSAERPKGSFSTLEIQRTEQGDSAMYLCASSLQETQYFGPGTRLLVL.

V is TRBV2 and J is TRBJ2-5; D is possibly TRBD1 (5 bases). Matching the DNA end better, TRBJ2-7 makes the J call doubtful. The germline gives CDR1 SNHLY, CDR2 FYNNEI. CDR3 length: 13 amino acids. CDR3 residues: CASRLDRAYEQYF. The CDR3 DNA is TGTGCCAGCAGGCTTGACAGAGCCTACGAGCAGTACTTC.

CDR3: CASSLSVGTQNTGELFF. The CDR3 coding sequence is TGTGCCAGCAGCTTGTCAGTGGGGACACAGAACACCGGGGAGCTGTTTTTT. The V and J genes are TRBV5-4 and TRBJ2-2; perhaps TRBD1 as D (6 bases). The CDR3 spans 17 residues. V was pared by 1 base and J by 1 base, with 14 bases between. Germline lookup yields CDR1 SGHNT and CDR2 YYREEE (reference sequence).

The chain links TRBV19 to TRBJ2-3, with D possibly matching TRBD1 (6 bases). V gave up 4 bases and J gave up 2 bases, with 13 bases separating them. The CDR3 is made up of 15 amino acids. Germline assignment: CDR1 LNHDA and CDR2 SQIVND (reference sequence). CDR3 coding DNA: TGTGCCAGTAGTAGTAGCCAGGGGTACACAGATACGCAGTATTTT. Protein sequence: CASSSSQGYTDTQYF.

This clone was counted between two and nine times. DNA of the CDR3: TGTGCCAGTAGTGCACCGAGGGGACCGGAACGAAATAACTATGGCTACACCTTC. This sequence encodes CASSAPRGPERNNYGYTF. The genes are TRBV19 and TRBJ1-2; D perhaps matches TRBD1 (5 bases). Per germline, CDR1 LNHDA and CDR2 SQIVND (reference sequence). This CDR3 has 18 residues. Trimming stripped 5 bases from V and 1 base from J, with 23 bases between.

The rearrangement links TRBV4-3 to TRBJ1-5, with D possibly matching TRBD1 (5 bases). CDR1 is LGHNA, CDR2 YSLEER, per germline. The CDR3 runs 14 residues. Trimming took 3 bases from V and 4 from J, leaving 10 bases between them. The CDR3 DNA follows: TGCGCCAGCAGCCAGGCATGGGGGAATCAGCCCCAGCATTTT. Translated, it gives CASSQAWGNQPQHF.

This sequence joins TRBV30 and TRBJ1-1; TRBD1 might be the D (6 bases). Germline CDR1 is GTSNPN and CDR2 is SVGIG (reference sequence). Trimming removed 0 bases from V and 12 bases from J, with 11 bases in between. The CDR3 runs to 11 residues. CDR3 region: CAWSVKGETFF. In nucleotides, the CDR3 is TGTGCCTGGAGTGTGAAGGGGGAAACTTTCTTT.

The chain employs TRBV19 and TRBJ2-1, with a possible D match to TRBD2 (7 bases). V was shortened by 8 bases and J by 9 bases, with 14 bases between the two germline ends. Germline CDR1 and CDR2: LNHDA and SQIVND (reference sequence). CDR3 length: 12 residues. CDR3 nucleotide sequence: TGTGCCAGTCGGGTGAGGGGGGGTGAGCAGTTCTTC. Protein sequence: CASRVRGGEQFF. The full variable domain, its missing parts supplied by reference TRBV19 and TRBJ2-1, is DGGITQSPKYLFRKEGQNVTLSCEQNLNHDAMYWYRQDPGQGLRLIYYSQIVNDFQKGDIAEGYSVSREKKESFPLTVTSAQKNPTAFYLCASRVRGGEQFFGPGTRLTVL.

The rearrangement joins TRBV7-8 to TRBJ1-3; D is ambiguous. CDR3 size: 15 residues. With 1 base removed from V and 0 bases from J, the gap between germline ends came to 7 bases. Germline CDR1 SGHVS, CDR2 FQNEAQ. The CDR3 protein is CASSLDGNSGNTIYF. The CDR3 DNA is TGTGCCAGCAGCTTAGATGGCAACTCTGGAAACACCATATATTTT.

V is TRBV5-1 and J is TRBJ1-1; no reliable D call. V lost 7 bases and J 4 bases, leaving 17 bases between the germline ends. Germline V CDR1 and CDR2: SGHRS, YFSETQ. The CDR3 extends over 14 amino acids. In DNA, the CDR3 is TGCGCCAGCGAGGACCCCGGAAGTAGCACTGAAGCTTTCTTT. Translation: CASEDPGSSTEAFF.

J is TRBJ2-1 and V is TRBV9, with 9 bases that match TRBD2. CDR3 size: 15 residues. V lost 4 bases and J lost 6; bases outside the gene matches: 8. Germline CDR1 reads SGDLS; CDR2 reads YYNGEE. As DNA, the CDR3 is TGTGCCAGCAGCCCCCGCGGGGGGGCTGGCAATGAGCAGTTCTTC. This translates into CASSPRGGAGNEQFF.

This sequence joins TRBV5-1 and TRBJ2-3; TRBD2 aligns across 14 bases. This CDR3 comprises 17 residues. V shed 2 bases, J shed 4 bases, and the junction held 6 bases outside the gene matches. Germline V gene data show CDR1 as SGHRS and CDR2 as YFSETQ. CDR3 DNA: TGCGCCAGCAGCTTCGTCGGACTAGCGGGGGGAGCAGATACGCAGTATTTT. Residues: CASSFVGLAGGADTQYF.